The clone carrying this T cell receptor beta chain was found many times. TCRdb re-derived calls from the RT-PCR reads in MiXCR, one entry per CDR3 protein. The data hold about 540,000 distinct CDR3 sequences, with under 30% observed a single time. This record comes from a study of response to subunit inactivated influenza vaccine. There are 14 residues in the CDR3. V was cut by 6 bases and J by 2 bases, with 13 bases left in between. These data were also filed under a second study, of T cells expressing NK-cell markers. That paper states: What made the TCR beta cDNA was 5'RACE template switching with UMIs.

The sample here was CD4+ T cells sorted from PBMCs, taken about 11 days after vaccination. The receptor's source is a man in his fifties who received an inactivated influenza vaccine. This chain links TRBV12-3 or TRBV12-4 with TRBJ1-2; D unclear. The CDR3 DNA sequence: TGTGCCAGCAGCGCTGACGGGAAGAACTATGGCTACACCTTC. Translating gives CASSADGKNYGYTF.